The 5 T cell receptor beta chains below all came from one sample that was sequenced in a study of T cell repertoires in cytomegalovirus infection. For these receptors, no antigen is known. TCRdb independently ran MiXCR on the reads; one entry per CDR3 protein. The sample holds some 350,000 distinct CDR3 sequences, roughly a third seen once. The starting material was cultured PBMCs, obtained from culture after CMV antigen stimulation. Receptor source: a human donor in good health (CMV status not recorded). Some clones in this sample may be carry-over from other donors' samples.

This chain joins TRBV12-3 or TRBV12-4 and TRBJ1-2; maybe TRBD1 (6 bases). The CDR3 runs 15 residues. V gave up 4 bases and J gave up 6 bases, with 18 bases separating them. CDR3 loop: CASSSRQTGIHGYTF. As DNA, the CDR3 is TGTGCCAGCAGTTCCCGTCAAACAGGGATCCATGGCTACACCTTC.

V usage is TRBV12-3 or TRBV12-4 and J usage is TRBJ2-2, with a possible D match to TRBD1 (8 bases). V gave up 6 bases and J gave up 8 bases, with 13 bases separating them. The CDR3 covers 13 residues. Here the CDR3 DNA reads TGTGCCAGCAGCAACAGGGGGGGGGGGGAGCTGTTTTTT. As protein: CASSNRGGGELFF.

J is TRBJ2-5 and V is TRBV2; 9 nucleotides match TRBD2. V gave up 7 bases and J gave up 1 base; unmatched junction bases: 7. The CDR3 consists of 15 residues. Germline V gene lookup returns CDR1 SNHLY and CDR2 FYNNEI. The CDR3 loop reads CASKWLAGIQETQYF. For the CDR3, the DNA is TGTGCCAGCAAGTGGCTAGCGGGAATCCAAGAGACCCAGTACTTC.

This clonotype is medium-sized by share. CDR3 nucleotide sequence: TGTGCCAGCAGCGCCCGGGCGCCAGATACGCAGTATTTT. It specifies CASSARAPDTQYF. J is TRBJ2-3 and V is TRBV7-2; D is unresolved. With 5 bases removed from V and 4 bases from J, the gap between germline ends came to 10 bases. CDR3 length: 13 residues. CDR1 SGHTA and CDR2 FQGNSA come from the germline V gene. Using reference TRBV7-2 and TRBJ2-3 for the parts outside the CDR3, the full variable domain is GAGVSQSPSNKVTEKGKDVELRCDPISGHTALYWYRQSLGQGLEFLIYFQGNSAPDKSGLPSDRFSAERTGGSVSTLTIQRTQQEDSAVYLCASSARAPDTQYFGPGTRLTVL.

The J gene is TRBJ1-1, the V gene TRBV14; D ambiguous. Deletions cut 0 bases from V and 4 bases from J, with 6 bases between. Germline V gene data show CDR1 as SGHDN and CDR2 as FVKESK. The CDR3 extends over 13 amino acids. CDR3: CASSQELGTEAFF. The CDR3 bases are TGTGCCAGCAGCCAAGAGTTGGGCACTGAAGCTTTCTTT.